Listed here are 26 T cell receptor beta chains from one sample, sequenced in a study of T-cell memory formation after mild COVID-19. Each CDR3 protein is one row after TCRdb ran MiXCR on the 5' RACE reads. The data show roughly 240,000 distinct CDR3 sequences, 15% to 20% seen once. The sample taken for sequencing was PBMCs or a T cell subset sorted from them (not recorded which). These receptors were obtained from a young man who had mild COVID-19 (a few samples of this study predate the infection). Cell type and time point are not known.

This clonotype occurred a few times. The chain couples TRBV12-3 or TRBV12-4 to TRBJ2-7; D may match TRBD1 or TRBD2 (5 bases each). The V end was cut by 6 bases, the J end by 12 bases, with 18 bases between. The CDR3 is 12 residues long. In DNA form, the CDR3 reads TGTGCCAGCAGCCACCGGGACCCCAAGCGGTACTTC. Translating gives CASSHRDPKRYF.

CDR3 DNA sequence: TGCGCCAGCAGCCAAGTGCGGAGCTCCTACGAGCAGTACGTC. The encoded protein is CASSQVRSSYEQYV. The genes are TRBV4-1 and TRBJ2-7; D is unclear. The CDR3 totals 14 residues. V was pared by 1 base and J by 0 bases, with 7 bases between. Germline V gene sequence: CDR1 MGHRA, CDR2 YSYEKL.

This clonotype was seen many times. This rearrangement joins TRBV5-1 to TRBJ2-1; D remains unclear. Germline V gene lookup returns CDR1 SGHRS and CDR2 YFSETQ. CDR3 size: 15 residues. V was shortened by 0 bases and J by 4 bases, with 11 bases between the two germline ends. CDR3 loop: CASSLGVYSYNEQFF. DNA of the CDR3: TGCGCCAGCAGCTTGGGAGTATACTCATACAATGAGCAGTTCTTC. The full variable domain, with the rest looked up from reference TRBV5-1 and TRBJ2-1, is KAGVTQTPRYLIKTRGQQVTLSCSPISGHRSVSWYQQTPGQGLQFLFEYFSETQRNKGNFPGRFSGRQFSNSRSEMNVSTLELGDSALYLCASSLGVYSYNEQFFGPGTRLTVL.

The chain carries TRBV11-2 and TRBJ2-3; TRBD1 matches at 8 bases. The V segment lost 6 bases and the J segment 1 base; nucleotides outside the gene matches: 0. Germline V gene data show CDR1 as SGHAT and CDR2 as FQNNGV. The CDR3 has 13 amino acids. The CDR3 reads CASRTGGTDTQYF. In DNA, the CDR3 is TGTGCCAGCAGGACAGGGGGCACAGATACGCAGTATTTT.

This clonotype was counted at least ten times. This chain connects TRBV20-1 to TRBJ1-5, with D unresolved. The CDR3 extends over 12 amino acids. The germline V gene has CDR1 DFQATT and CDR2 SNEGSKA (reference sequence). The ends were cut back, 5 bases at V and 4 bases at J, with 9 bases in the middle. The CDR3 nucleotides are TGCAGTGCTGTTTCCGGGAATCAGCCCCAGCATTTT. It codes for CSAVSGNQPQHF.

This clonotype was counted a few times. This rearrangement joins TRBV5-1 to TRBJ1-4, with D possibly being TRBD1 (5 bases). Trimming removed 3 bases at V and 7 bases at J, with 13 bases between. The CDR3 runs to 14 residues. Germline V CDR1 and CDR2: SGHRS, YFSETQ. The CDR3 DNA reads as TGCGCCAGCAGCTCCCGACAGAGTGGTGAAAAACTGTTTTTT. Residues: CASSSRQSGEKLFF.

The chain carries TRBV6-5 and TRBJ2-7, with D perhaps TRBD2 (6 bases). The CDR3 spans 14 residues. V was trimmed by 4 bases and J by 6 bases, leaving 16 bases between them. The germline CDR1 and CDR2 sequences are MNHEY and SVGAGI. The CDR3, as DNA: TGTGCCAGCAGTTTGGGGACTGGAGGTCTCGAGCAGTACTTC. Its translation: CASSLGTGGLEQYF.

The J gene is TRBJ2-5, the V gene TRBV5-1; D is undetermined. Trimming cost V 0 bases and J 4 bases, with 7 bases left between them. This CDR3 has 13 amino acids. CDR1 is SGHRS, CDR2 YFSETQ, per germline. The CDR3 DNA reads TGCGCCAGCAGCTTGGCCACTATAGAGACCCAGTACTTC. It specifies CASSLATIETQYF.

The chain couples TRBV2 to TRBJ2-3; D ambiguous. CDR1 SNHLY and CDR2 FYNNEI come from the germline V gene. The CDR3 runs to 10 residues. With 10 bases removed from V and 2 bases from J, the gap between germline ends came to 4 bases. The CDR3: CATITDTQYF. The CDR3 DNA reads TGTGCCACCATCACAGATACGCAGTATTTT.

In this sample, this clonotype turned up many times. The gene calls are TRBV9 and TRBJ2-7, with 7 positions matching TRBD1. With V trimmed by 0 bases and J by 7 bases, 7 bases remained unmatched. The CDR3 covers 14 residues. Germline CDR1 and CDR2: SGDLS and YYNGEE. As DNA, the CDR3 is TGTGCCAGCAGCGTAGGCAGGGGGACGGTAGAGCAGTACGTC. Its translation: CASSVGRGTVEQYV.

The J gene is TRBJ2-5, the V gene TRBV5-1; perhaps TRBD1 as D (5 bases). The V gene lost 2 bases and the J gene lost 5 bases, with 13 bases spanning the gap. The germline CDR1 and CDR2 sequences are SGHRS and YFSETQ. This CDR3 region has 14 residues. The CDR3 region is CASSFQGAKETQYF. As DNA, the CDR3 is TGCGCCAGCAGCTTTCAAGGGGCAAAGGAGACCCAGTACTTC.

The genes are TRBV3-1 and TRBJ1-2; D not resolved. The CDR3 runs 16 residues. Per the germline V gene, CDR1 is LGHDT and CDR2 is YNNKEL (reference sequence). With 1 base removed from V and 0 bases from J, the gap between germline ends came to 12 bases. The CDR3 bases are TGTGCCAGCAGCCAAGCTTTCGGGTCGCCTAACTATGGCTACACCTTC. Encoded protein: CASSQAFGSPNYGYTF.

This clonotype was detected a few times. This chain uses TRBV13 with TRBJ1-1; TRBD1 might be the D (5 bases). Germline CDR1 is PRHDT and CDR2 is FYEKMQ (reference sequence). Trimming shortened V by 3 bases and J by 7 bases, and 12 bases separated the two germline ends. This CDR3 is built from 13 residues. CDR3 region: CASSLEGRSEAFF. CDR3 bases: TGTGCCAGCAGCTTGGAGGGGAGAAGTGAAGCTTTCTTT.

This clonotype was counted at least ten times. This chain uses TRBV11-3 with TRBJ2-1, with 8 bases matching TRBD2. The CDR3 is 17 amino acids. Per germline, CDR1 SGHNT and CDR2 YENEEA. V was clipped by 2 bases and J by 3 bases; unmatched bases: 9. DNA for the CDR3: TGTGCCAGCAGCTTACAGGGGCCCGGGGGGGACTACAATGAGCAGTTCTTC. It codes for CASSLQGPGGDYNEQFF. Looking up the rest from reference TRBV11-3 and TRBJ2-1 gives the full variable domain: EAGVVQSPRYKIIEKKQPVAFWCNPISGHNTLYWYLQNLGQGPELLIRYENEEAVDDSQLPKDRFSAERLKGVDSTLKIQPAELGDSAVYLCASSLQGPGGDYNEQFFGPGTRLTVL.

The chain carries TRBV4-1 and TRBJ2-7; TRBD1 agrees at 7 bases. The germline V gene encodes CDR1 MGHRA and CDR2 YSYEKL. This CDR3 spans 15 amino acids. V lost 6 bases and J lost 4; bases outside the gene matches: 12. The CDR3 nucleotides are TGCGCCAGCAGTACACTATCCGGGACAGCATACGAGCAGTACGTC. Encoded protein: CASSTLSGTAYEQYV.

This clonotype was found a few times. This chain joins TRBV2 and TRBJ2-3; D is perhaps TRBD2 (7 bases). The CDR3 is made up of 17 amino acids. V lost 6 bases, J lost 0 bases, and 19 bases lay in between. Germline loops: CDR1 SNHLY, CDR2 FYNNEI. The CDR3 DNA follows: TGTGCCAGCAGCACATCCTATGCGGGGGCCAGCACAGATACGCAGTATTTT. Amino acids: CASSTSYAGASTDTQYF.

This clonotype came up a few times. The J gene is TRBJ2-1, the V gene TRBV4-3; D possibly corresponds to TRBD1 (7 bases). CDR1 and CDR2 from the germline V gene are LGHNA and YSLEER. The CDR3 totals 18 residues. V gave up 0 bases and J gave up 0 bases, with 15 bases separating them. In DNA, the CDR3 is TGCGCCAGCAGCCAAGATCTTGTCAGGGGGGTCTCCTACAATGAGCAGTTCTTC. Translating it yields CASSQDLVRGVSYNEQFF.

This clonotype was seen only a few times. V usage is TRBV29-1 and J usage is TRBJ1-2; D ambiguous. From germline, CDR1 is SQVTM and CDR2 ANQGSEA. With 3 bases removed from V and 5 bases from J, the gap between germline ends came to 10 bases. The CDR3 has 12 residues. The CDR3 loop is CSVDVGGYGYTF. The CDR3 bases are TGCAGCGTTGATGTAGGAGGTTATGGCTACACCTTC.

CDR3 loop: CASSLGDRGGMEKLFF. CDR3 DNA sequence: TGTGCCAGCAGCTTGGGGGACAGGGGAGGAATGGAAAAACTGTTTTTT. V gene TRBV5-4 combines with J gene TRBJ1-4, with 10 bases identical to TRBD1. The CDR3 loop spans 16 amino acids. Germline loops: CDR1 SGHNT, CDR2 YYREEE (reference sequence). V lost 0 bases to trimming and J lost 8 bases; unmatched junction nucleotides: 7.

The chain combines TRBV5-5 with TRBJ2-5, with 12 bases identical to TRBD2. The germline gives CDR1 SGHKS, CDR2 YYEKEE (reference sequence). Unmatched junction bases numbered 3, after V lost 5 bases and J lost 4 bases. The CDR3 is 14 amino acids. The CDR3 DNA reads TGTGCCAGCAGACCTAGCGGGGGGGGAGAGACCCAGTACTTC. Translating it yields CASRPSGGGETQYF.

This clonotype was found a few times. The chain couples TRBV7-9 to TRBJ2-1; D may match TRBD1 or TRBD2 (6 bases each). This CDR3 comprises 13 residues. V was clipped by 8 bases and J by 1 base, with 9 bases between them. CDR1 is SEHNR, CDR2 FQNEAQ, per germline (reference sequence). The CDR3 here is CASQGRSYNEQFF. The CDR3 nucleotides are TGTGCCAGCCAGGGGAGGTCCTACAATGAGCAGTTCTTC.

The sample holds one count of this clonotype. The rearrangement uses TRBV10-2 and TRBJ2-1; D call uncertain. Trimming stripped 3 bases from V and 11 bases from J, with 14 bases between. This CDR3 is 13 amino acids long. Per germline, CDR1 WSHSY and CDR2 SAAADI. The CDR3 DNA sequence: TGCGCCAGCAGTGACACACGGCTGAGTAAGCAGTTCTTC. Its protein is CASSDTRLSKQFF.

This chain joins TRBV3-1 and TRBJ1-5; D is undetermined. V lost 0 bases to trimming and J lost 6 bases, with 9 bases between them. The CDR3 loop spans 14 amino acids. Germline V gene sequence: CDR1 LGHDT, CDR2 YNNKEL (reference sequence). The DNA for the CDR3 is TGTGCCAGCAGCCAAGATACAGTACCTCAGCCCCAGCATTTT. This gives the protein CASSQDTVPQPQHF.

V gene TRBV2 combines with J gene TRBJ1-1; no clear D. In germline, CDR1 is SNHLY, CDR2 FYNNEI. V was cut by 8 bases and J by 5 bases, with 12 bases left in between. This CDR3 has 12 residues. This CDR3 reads CASQFRFTEAFF. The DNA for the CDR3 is TGTGCCAGCCAGTTCCGGTTTACTGAAGCTTTCTTT.

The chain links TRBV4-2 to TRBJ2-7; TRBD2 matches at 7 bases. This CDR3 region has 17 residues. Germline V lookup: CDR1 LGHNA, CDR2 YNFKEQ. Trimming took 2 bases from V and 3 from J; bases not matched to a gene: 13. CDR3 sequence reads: CASSQIAGKAGFYEQYF. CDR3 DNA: TGTGCCAGCAGCCAAATCGCAGGAAAAGCGGGATTCTACGAGCAGTACTTC.

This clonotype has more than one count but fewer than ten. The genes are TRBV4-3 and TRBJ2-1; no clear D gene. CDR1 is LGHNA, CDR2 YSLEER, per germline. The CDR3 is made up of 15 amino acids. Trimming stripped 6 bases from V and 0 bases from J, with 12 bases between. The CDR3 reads CASRMDLSSYNEQFF. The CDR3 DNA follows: TGCGCCAGCAGAATGGACCTAAGCTCCTACAATGAGCAGTTCTTC.